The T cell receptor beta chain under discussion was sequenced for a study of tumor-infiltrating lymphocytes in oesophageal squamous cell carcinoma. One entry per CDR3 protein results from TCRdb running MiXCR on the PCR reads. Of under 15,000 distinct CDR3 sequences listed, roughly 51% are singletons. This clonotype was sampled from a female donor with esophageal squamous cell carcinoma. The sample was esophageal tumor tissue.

This chain's CDR3 is CASSGRGSSYNEQFF. DNA of the CDR3: TGTGCCAGCAGCGGCAGGGGATCCTCCTACAATGAGCAGTTCTTC. The genes are TRBV7-8 and TRBJ2-1, with TRBD1 as a possible D gene (6 bases). The germline V and J ends were trimmed by 5 bases and 0 bases, with 11 bases remaining between them. Germline assignment: CDR1 SGHVS and CDR2 FQNEAQ. The CDR3 has 15 amino acids. Looking up the rest from reference TRBV7-8 and TRBJ2-1 gives the full variable domain: GAGVSQSPRYKVAKRGQDVALRCDPISGHVSLFWYQQALGQGPEFLTYFQNEAQLDKSGLPSDRFFAERPEGSVSTLKIQRTQQEDSAVYLCASSGRGSSYNEQFFGPGTRLTVL.